This T cell receptor (beta chain) was recorded in a study of T cell responses to AZD1222 COVID-19 vaccine. Study overall: Second-dose recipients at about 4 or about 12 weeks were treated as one pooled group. Study-wide results and caveats: There were repertoire samples only from the period after the peak T cell response.

This clone came up once. The antigen remains unidentified. Germline V CDR1 and CDR2: SGHRS, YFSETQ. Germline trimming cut 2 bases from V and 7 bases from J; bases unmatched to any gene: 6. The CDR3 consists of 15 residues. The method was immunoSEQ multiplex PCR; TCRdb's version includes in-frame clones alone and lacks a portion of them. This sample yields roughly 160,000 clones, of which roughly nine tenths are seen a single time; approximately 1.4% belongs to the top ten. The sample here was peripheral blood, taken on day 0 of AZD1222 vaccination. The V gene is TRBV5-1, the J gene TRBJ2-2; 9 nucleotides match TRBD2. This TCR came from an adult in good health. The chain's CDR3 is CASSFKSGGHGELFF. CDR3 DNA: TGCGCCAGCAGCTTTAAAAGCGGGGGGCACGGGGAGCTGTTTTTT.